This entry concerns a single T cell receptor (beta chain). One entry per CDR3 protein, called by TCRdb with MiXCR from the 5' RACE reads. The repertoire holds approximately 40,000 distinct CDR3 sequences, roughly 8.2% seen once, with 2.5% to 3.5% in the top ten. This sample is part of a study of chronic HIV infection and antiretroviral therapy. The germline gives CDR1 SGHTA, CDR2 FQGTGA. The CDR3 has 12 amino acids. Trimming removed 1 base from V and 6 bases from J, with 4 bases in between. The sample was peripheral blood. The receptor comes from an adult who had HIV and had not received antiretroviral therapy, or was an uninfected healthy control (not recorded which). J is TRBJ2-1 and V is TRBV7-3; D unresolved. CDR3 coding DNA: TGTGCCAGCAGCTTAAGAGCCAATGAGCAGTTCTTC. Amino acids: CASSLRANEQFF.